The 23 T cell receptor beta chains given below trace back to one sample, sequenced in a study of patients and donors after allogeneic stem cell transplantation. Each CDR3 protein gets one entry after TCRdb re-called the RT-PCR reads with MiXCR. The profile shows 9,500 to 10,000 distinct CDR3 sequences, 5.9% of them singletons. Sequenced material: blood, either unsorted or a sorted T cell fraction (not recorded which). These receptors were collected from a human donor who was either an allogeneic HSCT recipient or a stem cell or donor lymphocyte infusion donor (not recorded which). It is not recorded whose cells these are; they may come from a transplant donor.

This clonotype occurred many times. The CDR3 sequence is CASSPSNYGYTF. Written as DNA, the CDR3 is TGTGCCAGCAGCCCCTCAAACTATGGCTACACCTTC. This rearrangement joins TRBV6-2 or TRBV6-3 to TRBJ1-2; unclear D gene. Per germline, CDR1 MNHEY and CDR2 SVGEGT. V was pared by 6 bases and J by 2 bases, with 7 bases between. CDR3 length: 12 amino acids.

The genes are TRBV7-9 and TRBJ2-3; D ambiguous. The V and J ends lost 2 bases and 1 base respectively, with 10 bases between them. The CDR3 consists of 15 residues. CDR1 is SEHNR and CDR2 is FQNEAQ in the germline V gene (reference sequence). The CDR3 loop reads CASSLNELRTDTQYF. DNA for the CDR3: TGTGCCAGCAGCTTAAATGAACTCCGCACAGATACGCAGTATTTT.

This clonotype was seen repeatedly, ten times or more. This sequence joins TRBV19 and TRBJ2-7; D perhaps matches TRBD1 (7 bases). Germline CDR1 reads LNHDA; CDR2 reads SQIVND (reference sequence). The V gene lost 5 bases and the J gene lost 4 bases, with 21 bases spanning the gap. The CDR3 contains 16 residues. The CDR3 loop reads CASSFRGGGVSYEQYF. In DNA form, the CDR3 reads TGTGCCAGTAGTTTCCGTGGAGGGGGCGTATCGTACGAGCAGTACTTC.

This clonotype was recorded at least ten times. The V call is TRBV5-1, the J call TRBJ2-5; TRBD1 agrees at 8 bases. Germline assignment: CDR1 SGHRS and CDR2 YFSETQ. The CDR3 has 13 amino acids. The J segment lost 6 bases and the V segment lost 2 bases, leaving 3 bases of the junction unmatched. The CDR3 DNA reads TGCGCCAGCAGCTTCGGACAGGGACAGACCCAGTACTTC. This translates into CASSFGQGQTQYF.

This clonotype was counted at least ten times. The rearrangement uses TRBV3-1 and TRBJ1-2; D is uncertain. Trimming shortened V by 6 bases and J by 6 bases, and 14 bases separated the two germline ends. Looked up from germline, CDR1 is LGHDT and CDR2 is YNNKEL (reference sequence). The CDR3 extends over 13 amino acids. The DNA of the CDR3 is TGTGCCAGCAGTAATGGACGGTCCCATGGCTACACCTTC. It translates to CASSNGRSHGYTF.

This clonotype was counted ten times or more. In DNA form, the CDR3 reads TGCAGTGCCCCCGAGCGCTATGGCTACACCTTC. Translation: CSAPERYGYTF. The gene calls are TRBV20-1 and TRBJ1-2; no clear D gene. Germline assignment: CDR1 DFQATT and CDR2 SNEGSKA (reference sequence). Trimming stripped 6 bases from V and 4 bases from J, with 9 bases between. The CDR3 consists of 11 residues.

This clonotype was seen at least ten times. This chain connects TRBV9 to TRBJ2-3; 7 nucleotides line up with TRBD2. This CDR3 is built from 16 residues. V gave up 3 bases and J gave up 4 bases; unmatched junction bases: 11. CDR1 SGDLS and CDR2 YYNGEE come from the germline V gene. CDR3 nucleotides: TGTGCCAGCAGCGCGACTAGCACTTTTTCGGCAGATACGCAGTATTTT. This translates into CASSATSTFSADTQYF.

CDR3 loop: CASSILYTRSQNTEAFF. For the CDR3, the DNA is TGTGCCAGTAGTATTTTGTACACAAGGTCTCAGAACACTGAAGCTTTCTTT. V is TRBV19 and J is TRBJ1-1; D not certain. The CDR3 has 17 residues. V was trimmed by 3 bases and J by 1 base, leaving 18 bases between them. The germline CDR1 and CDR2 sequences are LNHDA and SQIVND (reference sequence).

This clonotype was seen repeatedly, ten times or more. This chain connects TRBV10-2 to TRBJ2-3; TRBD2 matches 10 bases. Germline V CDR1 and CDR2: WSHSY, SAAADI. The CDR3 runs 15 residues. With 6 bases clipped from V and 5 bases from J, the junction kept 8 bases outside the gene matches. CDR3 coding DNA: TGCGCCAGCAGGGCCGGGACTAGCGTTGGAGATACGCAGTATTTT. The encoded protein is CASRAGTSVGDTQYF.

Ten or more counts support this clonotype. The rearrangement joins TRBV28 to TRBJ2-3, with 14 nucleotides matching TRBD2. The CDR3 runs 15 residues. The trim removed 5 bases at V and 5 bases at J, leaving 3 bases unmatched. Germline V gene sequence: CDR1 MDHEN, CDR2 SYDVKM. The CDR3 nucleotides are TGTGCCAGCAGTCCCGGACTAGCGGGAGGAGATACGCAGTATTTT. It yields the protein CASSPGLAGGDTQYF.

This clonotype was counted ten times or more. V gene TRBV12-3 or TRBV12-4 combines with J gene TRBJ2-4; 8 bases agree with TRBD1. CDR3 length: 14 residues. V shed 6 bases and J 1 base; nucleotides not matched to a gene: 2. The CDR3 DNA is TGTGCCAGCAGCAGACAGGGGGCCAAAAACATTCAGTACTTC. It is translated as CASSRQGAKNIQYF.

This clonotype was recorded many times. The chain links TRBV12-3 or TRBV12-4 to TRBJ2-3; D may correspond to TRBD1 or TRBD2 (6 bases each). The CDR3 is 15 amino acids. Trimming took off 7 bases at V and 2 bases at J, with 16 bases between the two ends. The CDR3 DNA reads as TGTGCCAGCATTAAGATAGGGGGGTACACAGATACGCAGTATTTT. Its translation is CASIKIGGYTDTQYF.

This clonotype was seen many times. V is TRBV5-1 and J is TRBJ2-2; TRBD2 matches at 9 bases. Per germline, CDR1 SGHRS and CDR2 YFSETQ. The CDR3 runs to 17 residues. V trimming: 1 base; J trimming: 7 bases; junction bases outside the gene matches: 11. CDR3 residues: CASSLSSSGSLGGELFF. The CDR3 region has the DNA TGCGCCAGCAGCTTGAGTAGTAGCGGGAGTTTAGGCGGGGAGCTGTTTTTT. Complete variable domain (other parts from reference TRBV5-1 and TRBJ2-2): KAGVTQTPRYLIKTRGQQVTLSCSPISGHRSVSWYQQTPGQGLQFLFEYFSETQRNKGNFPGRFSGRQFSNSRSEMNVSTLELGDSALYLCASSLSSSGSLGGELFFGEGSRLTVL.

The sample holds many counts of this clonotype. The CDR3 here is CAISESPGLPRRGEQFF. The CDR3 DNA sequence: TGTGCCATCAGTGAGTCCCCGGGACTCCCCCGGCGGGGTGAGCAGTTCTTC. The gene calls are TRBV10-3 and TRBJ2-1, with D tentatively TRBD2 (6 bases). V was shortened by 0 bases and J by 9 bases, with 21 bases between the two germline ends. CDR3 size: 17 residues. Germline V gene data show CDR1 as ENHRY and CDR2 as SYGVKD.

This clonotype has at least ten counts. V usage is TRBV18 and J usage is TRBJ1-3, with 9 nucleotides matching TRBD1. CDR1 KGHSH and CDR2 LQKENI come from the germline V gene. CDR3 length: 16 amino acids. V lost 3 bases, J lost 3 bases, and 6 bases stayed unmatched. The CDR3 region is CASSPGQGLDGNTIYF. The CDR3 coding sequence is TGTGCCAGCTCACCGGGACAGGGTCTAGATGGAAACACCATATATTTT.

This clonotype was observed at least ten times. This sequence joins TRBV6-5 and TRBJ2-7, with D possibly matching TRBD2 (6 bases). The germline gives CDR1 MNHEY, CDR2 SVGAGI. The V end lost 5 bases, the J end lost 2 bases, and 19 bases lay between the germline ends. The CDR3 has 16 amino acids. CDR3 in amino acids: CASSRRIGGTPYEQYF. CDR3 DNA sequence: TGTGCCAGCAGTCGCCGAATCGGCGGGACCCCCTACGAGCAGTACTTC.

This clonotype has ten or more counts. V gene TRBV5-1 combines with J gene TRBJ1-2, with no clear D. V lost 0 bases, J lost 8 bases, and 11 bases lay in between. Per germline, CDR1 SGHRS and CDR2 YFSETQ. CDR3 length equals 13 residues. Written as DNA, the CDR3 is TGCGCCAGCAGCTTGGCCGTTGTAACCGGCTACACCTTC. It encodes CASSLAVVTGYTF.

This clonotype came up many times. The rearrangement links TRBV20-1 to TRBJ1-1, with D possibly being TRBD1 (6 bases). Germline assignment: CDR1 DFQATT and CDR2 SNEGSKA (reference sequence). V gave up 8 bases and J gave up 7 bases, with 20 bases separating them. The CDR3 extends over 13 amino acids. CDR3: CSPRWGARLEAFF. CDR3 nucleotides: TGCAGTCCTCGTTGGGGGGCACGTCTTGAAGCTTTCTTT.

This clonotype was observed many times. The genes are TRBV5-1 and TRBJ1-6, with 9 bases lining up with TRBD1. Germline CDR1 SGHRS, CDR2 YFSETQ. The J segment lost 9 bases and the V segment lost 2 bases, leaving 3 bases of the junction unmatched. This CDR3 has 14 residues. CDR3 protein: CASSFEGQGSPLHF. The CDR3 bases are TGCGCCAGCAGCTTTGAGGGACAGGGTTCACCCCTCCACTTT.

The table lists this clonotype with many counts. This sequence joins TRBV7-2 and TRBJ2-1, with TRBD1 identical over 8 bases. V shed 8 bases and J 4 bases; nucleotides not matched to a gene: 7. From germline, CDR1 is SGHTA and CDR2 FQGNSA. This CDR3 is built from 14 residues. As DNA, the CDR3 is TGTGCCAGCCTCAGGACAGGGTCGTACAATGAGCAGTTCTTC. Protein: CASLRTGSYNEQFF.

This clonotype occurred a few times. The chain uses TRBV10-3 and TRBJ2-3; D not resolved. The CDR3 is 12 amino acids. Germline V CDR1 and CDR2: ENHRY, SYGVKD. The ends were cut back, 7 bases at V and 0 bases at J, with 5 bases in the middle. CDR3 amino acids: CAIKTSTDTQYF. DNA of the CDR3: TGTGCCATCAAGACTAGCACAGATACGCAGTATTTT.

This clonotype was observed at least ten times. This chain links TRBV6-4 with TRBJ1-1; tentatively, D is TRBD1 (5 bases). CDR3 size: 15 residues. Per germline, CDR1 MRHNA and CDR2 SNTAGT. Trimming removed 3 bases at V and 0 bases at J, with 11 bases between. This CDR3 reads CASSEAGNLNTEAFF. The CDR3 DNA reads TGTGCCAGCAGTGAGGCAGGGAACCTGAACACTGAAGCTTTCTTT.

This clonotype was seen a few times. This chain joins TRBV6-5 and TRBJ2-7, with a weak D call TRBD2 (7 bases). The germline V and J ends were trimmed by 5 bases and 4 bases, with 30 bases remaining between them. Germline V CDR1 and CDR2: MNHEY, SVGAGI. The CDR3 runs to 19 residues. The CDR3 DNA reads TGTGCCAGCAGTCACCCGGGGGGCCCCGTCGGGTATAGGATTTACGAGCAGTACTTC. Its translation is CASSHPGGPVGYRIYEQYF.